The rows below give T cell receptor beta chains drawn from one sample of a study of lymphopenia after photon versus proton radiotherapy. This table comes from immunoSEQ multiplex PCR, and its TCRdb copy is limited to in-frame clones, with some not included. The profile shows some 42,000 clones, around 83% of them singletons. This specimen consisted of peripheral blood, obtained from a patient treated with proton-based radiotherapy. These TCRs come from a woman aged 65 to 85 with pancreatic cancer. Each CDR3 is given with its conserved first and last residue. The D gene is left open where the match is weak. Expanded clones get a size class; other rows say once, few or many, or leave the size out.

V gene	J gene	clone size	D gene	CDR3 protein	CDR3 DNA
TRBV13	TRBJ2-3	NA	NA	CASSLGPSTDTQYF	TGTGCCAGCAGCTTAGGACCCTCCACAGATACGCAGTATTTT
TRBV9	TRBJ1-1	once	NA	CASSLLDGGGRTEAFF	TGTGCCAGCAGCCTACTCGACGGGGGCGGTCGGACTGAAGCTTTCTTT
TRBV4-1	TRBJ2-2	NA	NA	CASSQYQEGDTGELFF	TGCGCCAGCAGCCAGTATCAGGAAGGGGACACCGGGGAGCTGTTTTTT
TRBV2	TRBJ1-1	NA	NA	CASTRTIEAFF	TGTGCCAGCACCAGGACAATTGAAGCTTTCTTT
TRBV7-2	TRBJ2-1	NA	TRBD1	CASSLTGGSGYNEQFF	TGTGCCAGCAGCCTGACAGGGGGCAGTGGCTACAATGAGCAGTTCTTC
TRBV28	TRBJ2-5	NA	NA	CASSSPSRGPGETQYF	TGTGCCAGCAGTTCTCCCTCGCGGGGGCCGGGAGAGACCCAGTACTTC
TRBV11-2	TRBJ2-5	NA	NA	CASSLAFYQETQYF	TGTGCCAGCAGCTTAGCCTTTTACCAAGAGACCCAGTACTTC
TRBV28	TRBJ1-2	NA	TRBD1	CASRPGTGGGYTF	TGTGCCAGCAGGCCCGGGACAGGGGGAGGCTACACCTTC
TRBV5-1	TRBJ1-4	few	TRBD1	CASSLGTGGREKLFF	TGCGCCAGCAGCTTGGGGACAGGGGGCCGTGAAAAACTGTTTTTT
TRBV4-3	TRBJ1-4	few	TRBD1	CASSQENRGNEKLFF	TGCGCCAGCAGCCAAGAAAACAGGGGAAATGAAAAACTGTTTTTT
TRBV7-2	TRBJ1-4	NA	NA	CASSLNAGNIQLFF	TGTGCCAGCAGCTTAAATGCAGGGAACATTCAGCTGTTTTTT
TRBV25-1	TRBJ2-3	NA	NA	CASSVDTQYF	TGTGCCAGCAGTGTAGATACGCAGTATTTT
TRBV4-3	TRBJ1-5	NA	NA	CASSQEVGRRLINQPQHF	TGCGCCAGCAGCCAAGAAGTAGGGAGGAGACTGATCAATCAGCCCCAGCATTTT
TRBV6-1	TRBJ1-1	NA	NA	CASSGTQGNTEAFF	TGTGCCAGCAGTGGTACCCAGGGGAACACTGAAGCTTTCTTT
TRBV28	TRBJ2-2	NA	NA	CASSLLGGELFF	TGTGCCAGCAGTTTACTAGGCGGGGAGCTGTTTTTT
TRBV4-3	TRBJ2-3	NA	NA	CASSQAGADTQYF	TGCGCCAGCAGCCAAGCGGGAGCGGATACGCAGTATTTT